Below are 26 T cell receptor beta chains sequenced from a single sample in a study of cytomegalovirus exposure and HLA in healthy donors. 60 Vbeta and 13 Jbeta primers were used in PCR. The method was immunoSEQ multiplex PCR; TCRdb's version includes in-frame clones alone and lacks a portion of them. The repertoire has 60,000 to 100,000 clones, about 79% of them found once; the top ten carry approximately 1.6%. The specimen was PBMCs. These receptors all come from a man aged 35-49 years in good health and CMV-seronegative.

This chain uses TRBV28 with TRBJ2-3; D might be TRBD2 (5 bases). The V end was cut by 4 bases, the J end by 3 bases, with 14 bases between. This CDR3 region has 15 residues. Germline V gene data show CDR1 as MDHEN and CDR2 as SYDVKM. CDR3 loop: CASSSPEGGTDTQYF. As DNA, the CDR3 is TGTGCCAGCAGTTCCCCCGAGGGTGGGACAGATACGCAGTATTTT.

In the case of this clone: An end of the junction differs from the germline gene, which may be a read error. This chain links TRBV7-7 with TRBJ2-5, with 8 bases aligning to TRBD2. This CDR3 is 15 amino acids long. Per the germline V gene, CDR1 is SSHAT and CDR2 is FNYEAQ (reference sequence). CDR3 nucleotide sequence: TGTGCTAGCAGCTTAGGCGGGGGGCTCGGGGAGACCCAGTACTTC. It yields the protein CASSLGGGLGETQYF.

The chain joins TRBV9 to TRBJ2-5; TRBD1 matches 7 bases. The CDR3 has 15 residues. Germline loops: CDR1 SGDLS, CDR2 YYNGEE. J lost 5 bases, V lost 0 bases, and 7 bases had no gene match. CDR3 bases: TGTGCCAGCAGCGTAGGCCCCGACAGGGAGGAGACCCAGTACTTC. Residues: CASSVGPDREETQYF.

CDR3 amino acids: CASSERGGFTEAFF. The CDR3 nucleotides are TGTGCCAGCAGTGAGAGGGGAGGGTTTACTGAAGCTTTCTTT. This sequence joins TRBV2 and TRBJ1-1; tentatively, D is TRBD1 (5 bases). Deletions cut 3 bases from V and 5 bases from J, with 13 bases between. Germline V gene sequence: CDR1 SNHLY, CDR2 FYNNEI. The CDR3 extends over 14 amino acids.

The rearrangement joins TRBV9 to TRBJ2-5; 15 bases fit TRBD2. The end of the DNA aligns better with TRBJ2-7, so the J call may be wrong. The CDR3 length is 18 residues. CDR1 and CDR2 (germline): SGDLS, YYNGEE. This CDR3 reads CASSVGLAGGGRLYEQYF. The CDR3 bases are TGTGCCAGCAGCGTGGGACTAGCGGGAGGAGGCAGACTCTACGAGCAGTACTTC.

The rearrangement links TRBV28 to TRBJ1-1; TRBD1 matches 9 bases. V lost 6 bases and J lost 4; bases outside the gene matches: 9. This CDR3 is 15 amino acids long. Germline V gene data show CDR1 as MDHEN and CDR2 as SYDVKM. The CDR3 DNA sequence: TGTGCCAGCAGACTTTCACAGGGGGCAGGCACTGAAGCTTTCTTT. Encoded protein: CASRLSQGAGTEAFF.

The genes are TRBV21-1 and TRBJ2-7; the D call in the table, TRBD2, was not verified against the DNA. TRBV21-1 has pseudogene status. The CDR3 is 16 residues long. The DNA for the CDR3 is TGTGCCAGCAGCAAAGGGGGTGACGCCCCACCGGGGGAGCAGTACTTC. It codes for CASSKGGDAPPGEQYF.

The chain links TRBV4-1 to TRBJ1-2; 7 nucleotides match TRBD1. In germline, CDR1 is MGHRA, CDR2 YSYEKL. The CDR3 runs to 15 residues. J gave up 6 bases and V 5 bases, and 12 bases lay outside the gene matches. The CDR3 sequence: CASSSVGQRIDGYTF. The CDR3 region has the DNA TGCGCCAGCAGCTCCGTGGGACAGCGGATCGATGGCTACACCTTC.

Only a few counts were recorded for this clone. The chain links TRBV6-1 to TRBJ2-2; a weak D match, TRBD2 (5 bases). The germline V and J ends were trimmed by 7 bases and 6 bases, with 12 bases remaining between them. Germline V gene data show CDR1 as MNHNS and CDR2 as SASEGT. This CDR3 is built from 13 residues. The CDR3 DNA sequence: TGTGCCAGCATTCCAACCGGGGCCGGGGAGCTGTTTTTT. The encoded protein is CASIPTGAGELFF.

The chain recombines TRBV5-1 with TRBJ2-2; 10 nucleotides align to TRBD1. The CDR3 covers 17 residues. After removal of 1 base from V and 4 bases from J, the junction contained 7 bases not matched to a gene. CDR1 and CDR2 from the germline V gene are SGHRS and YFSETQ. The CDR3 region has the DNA TGCGCCAGCAGCTTGATTTCCAGGACAGGGGGCACCGGGGAGCTGTTTTTT. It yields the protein CASSLISRTGGTGELFF.

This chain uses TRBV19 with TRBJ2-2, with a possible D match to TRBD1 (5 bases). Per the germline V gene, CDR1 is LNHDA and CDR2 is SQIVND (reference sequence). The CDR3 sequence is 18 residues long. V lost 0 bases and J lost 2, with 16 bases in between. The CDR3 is CASSIDSYGRANTGELFF. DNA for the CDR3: TGTGCCAGTAGTATAGATAGTTACGGCAGGGCCAACACCGGGGAGCTGTTTTTT.

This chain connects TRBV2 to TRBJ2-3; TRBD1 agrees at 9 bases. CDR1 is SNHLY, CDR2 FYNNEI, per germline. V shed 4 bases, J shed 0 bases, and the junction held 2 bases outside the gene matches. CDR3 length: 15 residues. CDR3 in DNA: TGTGCCAGCAGTGCCGGGACAGGGAGCACAGATACGCAGTATTTT. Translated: CASSAGTGSTDTQYF.

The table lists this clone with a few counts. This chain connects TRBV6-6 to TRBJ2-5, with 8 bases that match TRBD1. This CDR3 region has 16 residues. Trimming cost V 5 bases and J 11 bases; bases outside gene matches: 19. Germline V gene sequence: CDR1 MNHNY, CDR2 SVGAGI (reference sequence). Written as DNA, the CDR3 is TGTGCCAGCAGTGCCGGGACAGGAAATAGCTACGTTGCGCAGTACTTC. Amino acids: CASSAGTGNSYVAQYF.

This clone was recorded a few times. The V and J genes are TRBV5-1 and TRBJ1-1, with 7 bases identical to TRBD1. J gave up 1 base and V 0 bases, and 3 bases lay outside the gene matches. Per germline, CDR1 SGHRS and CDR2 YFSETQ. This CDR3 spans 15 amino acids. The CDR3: CASSLDPGGNTEAFF. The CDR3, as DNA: TGCGCCAGCAGCTTGGATCCAGGGGGGAACACTGAAGCTTTCTTT.

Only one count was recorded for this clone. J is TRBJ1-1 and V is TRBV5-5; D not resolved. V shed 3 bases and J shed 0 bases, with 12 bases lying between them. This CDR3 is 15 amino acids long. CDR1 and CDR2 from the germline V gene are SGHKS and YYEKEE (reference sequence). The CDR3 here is CASSSNLNLNTEAFF. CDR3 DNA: TGTGCCAGCAGCTCCAATTTAAACTTGAACACTGAAGCTTTCTTT.

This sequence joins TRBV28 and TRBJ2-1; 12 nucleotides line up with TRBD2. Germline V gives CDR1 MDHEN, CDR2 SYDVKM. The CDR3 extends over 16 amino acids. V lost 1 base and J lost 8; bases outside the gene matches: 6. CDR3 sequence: CASSLSRTSGIDEQFF. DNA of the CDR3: TGTGCCAGCAGTTTATCCAGGACTAGCGGGATCGATGAGCAGTTCTTC.

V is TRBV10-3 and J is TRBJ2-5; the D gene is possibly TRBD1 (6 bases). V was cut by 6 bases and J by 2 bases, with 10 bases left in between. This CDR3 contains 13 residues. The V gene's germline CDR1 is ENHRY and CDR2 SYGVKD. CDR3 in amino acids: CAIRLGQQETQYF. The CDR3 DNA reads TGTGCCATCAGACTTGGACAGCAAGAGACCCAGTACTTC.

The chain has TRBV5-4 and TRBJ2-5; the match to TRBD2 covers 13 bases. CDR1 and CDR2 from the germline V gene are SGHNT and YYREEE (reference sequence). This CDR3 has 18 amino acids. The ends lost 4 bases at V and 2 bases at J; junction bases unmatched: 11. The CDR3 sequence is CASSPGLAGDVWQETQYF. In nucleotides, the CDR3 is TGTGCCAGCAGCCCCGGACTAGCGGGAGACGTCTGGCAAGAGACCCAGTACTTC. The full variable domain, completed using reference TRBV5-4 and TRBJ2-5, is ETGVTQSPTHLIKTRGQQVTLRCSSQSGHNTVSWYQQALGQGPQFIFQYYREEENGRGNFPPRFSGLQFPNYSSELNVNALELDDSALYLCASSPGLAGDVWQETQYFGPGTRLLVL.

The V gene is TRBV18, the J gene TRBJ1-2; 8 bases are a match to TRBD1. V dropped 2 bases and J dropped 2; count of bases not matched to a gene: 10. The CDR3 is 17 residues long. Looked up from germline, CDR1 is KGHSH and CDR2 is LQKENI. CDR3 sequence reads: CASSPADRGAFNYGYTF. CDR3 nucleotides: TGTGCCAGCTCACCAGCCGACAGGGGAGCCTTCAACTATGGCTACACCTTC.

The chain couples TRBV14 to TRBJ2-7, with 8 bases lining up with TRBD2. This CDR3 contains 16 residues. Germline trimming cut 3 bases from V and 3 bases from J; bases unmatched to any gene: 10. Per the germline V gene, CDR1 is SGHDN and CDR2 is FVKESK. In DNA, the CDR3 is TGTGCCAGCAGCCACCTTGTACTAGCGGAGGACTACGAGCAGTACTTC. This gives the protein CASSHLVLAEDYEQYF.

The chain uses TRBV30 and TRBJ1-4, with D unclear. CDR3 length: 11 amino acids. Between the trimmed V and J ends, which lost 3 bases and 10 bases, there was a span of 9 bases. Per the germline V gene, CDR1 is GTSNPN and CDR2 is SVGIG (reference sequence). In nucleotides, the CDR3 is TGTGCCTGGAGCCTCTGGCCAAAACTGTTTTTT. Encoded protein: CAWSLWPKLFF.

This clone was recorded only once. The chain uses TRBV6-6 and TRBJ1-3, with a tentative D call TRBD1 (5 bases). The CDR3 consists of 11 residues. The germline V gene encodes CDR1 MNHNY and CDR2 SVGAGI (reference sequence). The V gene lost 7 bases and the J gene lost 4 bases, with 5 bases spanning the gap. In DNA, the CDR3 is TGTGCCAGCAAGGGGGGAAACACCATATATTTT. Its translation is CASKGGNTIYF.

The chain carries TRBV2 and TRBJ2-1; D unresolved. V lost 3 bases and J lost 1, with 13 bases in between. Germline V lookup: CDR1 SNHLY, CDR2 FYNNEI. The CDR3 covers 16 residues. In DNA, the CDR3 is TGTGCCAGCAGTGAGTATGGAGAGCTATCCTACAATGAGCAGTTCTTC. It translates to CASSEYGELSYNEQFF.

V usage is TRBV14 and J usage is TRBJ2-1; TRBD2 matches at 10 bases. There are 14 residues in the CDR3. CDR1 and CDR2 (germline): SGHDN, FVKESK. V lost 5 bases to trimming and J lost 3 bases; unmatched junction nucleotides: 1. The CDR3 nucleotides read TGTGCCAGCAGCAGGACTAGCGGCTACAATGAGCAGTTCTTC. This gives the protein CASSRTSGYNEQFF. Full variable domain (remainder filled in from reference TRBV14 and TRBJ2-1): EAGVTQFPSHSVIEKGQTVTLRCDPISGHDNLYWYRRVMGKEIKFLLHFVKESKQDESGMPNNRFLAERTGGTYSTLKVQPAELEDSGVYFCASSRTSGYNEQFFGPGTRLTVL.

The chain's CDR3 is CASSLGTGTRLSGNTIYF. The CDR3 DNA reads as TGCGCCAGCAGCTTGGGAACGGGGACACGACTCTCTGGAAACACCATATATTTT. The chain uses TRBV5-1 and TRBJ1-3; perhaps TRBD1 as D (6 bases). The CDR3 runs 18 residues. V was shortened by 0 bases and J by 0 bases, with 16 bases between the two germline ends. CDR1 is SGHRS and CDR2 is YFSETQ in the germline V gene.

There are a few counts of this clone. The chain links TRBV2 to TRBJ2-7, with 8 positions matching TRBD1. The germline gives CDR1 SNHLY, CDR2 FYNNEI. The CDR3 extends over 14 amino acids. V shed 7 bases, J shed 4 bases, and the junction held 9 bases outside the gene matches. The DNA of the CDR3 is TGTGCCAGCACCGGAGACAGGGGCTCATACGAGCAGTACTTC. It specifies CASTGDRGSYEQYF.